This T cell receptor (beta chain) was identified during a study of CXCR3-negative and CXCR3-positive naive CD8 T cells. General study findings and limits: Hydrophobicity of TRB CDR3s was greater in CXCR3-positive naive cells than in CXCR3-negative naive cells.

The study made its TRB cDNA libraries by 5' RACE, adding UMI labels. TCRdb re-called the 5' RACE reads; one entry per CDR3 protein, DNA not given. The clone table shows tens of thousands of distinct CDR3 sequences, with the ten largest holding roughly 0.62%. Naive CD8+ T lymphocytes were specified as CD45RO-CCR7+CD27+CD95-. Germline values: CDR1 DFQATT, CDR2 SNEGSKA (reference sequence). CDR3 size: 13 residues. In the case of this clonotype: Antigen: not known.

The rearrangement uses TRBV20-1 and TRBJ2-7; TCRdb gives TRBD1 as the D gene, but with no DNA this cannot be confirmed. This clonotype originated in a human donor in good health. Some clones in this sample may be carry-over from other donors' samples. Input material: naive CXCR3+ CD8+ T cells from blood. Subset described: CD45RO-CCR7+CD27+CD95- naive CD8+ T cells expressing CXCR3 (TNR3+). CDR3 amino acids: CSARDLGAYEQYF.